A selection of T cell receptor beta chains follows, all from one sample in a study of T cell responses to AZD1222 COVID-19 vaccine. The protocol was immunoSEQ multiplex PCR, while the TCRdb copy is restricted to in-frame clones and leaves out a portion. In the table there are 99,000 or so clones, 85% to 90% of which are singletons. The material was peripheral blood, obtained on day 0 of AZD1222 vaccination. These receptors were obtained from an adult in good health. Both conserved end residues are part of each CDR3. D genes are given only for firm matches. Size values are once, few and many counts, or a class for expanded clones, and some rows have none.

abundance: -
len: 16
v_gene: TRBV11-2
d_gene: -
j_gene: TRBJ1-3
CDR3nt: TGTGCCAGCAGCTTTTTAGGTCCAGTCTCTGGAAACACCATATATTTT
CDR3aa: CASSFLGPVSGNTIYF

abundance: -
len: 14
v_gene: TRBV7-2
d_gene: -
j_gene: TRBJ1-4
CDR3nt: TGTGCCAGCAGCTTAGACGGCTTGGTGGAAAAACTGTTTTTT
CDR3aa: CASSLDGLVEKLFF

abundance: -
len: 12
v_gene: TRBV25-1
d_gene: -
j_gene: TRBJ1-1
CDR3nt: TGTGCCAGCAGTAACCCCGCCACTGAAGCTTTCTTT
CDR3aa: CASSNPATEAFF

abundance: -
len: 16
v_gene: TRBV28
d_gene: TRBD1
j_gene: TRBJ1-1
CDR3nt: TGTGCCAGCAGGAAGGACAGGGGGCTTAGGAACACTGAAGCTTTCTTT
CDR3aa: CASRKDRGLRNTEAFF

abundance: -
len: 16
v_gene: TRBV27
d_gene: -
j_gene: TRBJ1-3
CDR3nt: TGTGCCAGCAGTTCAAGGACACCATACTCTGGAAACACCATATATTTT
CDR3aa: CASSSRTPYSGNTIYF

abundance: -
len: 16
v_gene: TRBV11-2
d_gene: -
j_gene: TRBJ2-1
CDR3nt: TGTGCCAGCAGCTTATTCGCAGGCGTATCCTACAATGAGCAGTTCTTC
CDR3aa: CASSLFAGVSYNEQFF

abundance: -
len: 15
v_gene: TRBV27
d_gene: -
j_gene: TRBJ2-1
CDR3nt: TGTGCCAGCCGCCCTGAGGGCCCCGGGGGCAATGAGCAGTTCTTC
CDR3aa: CASRPEGPGGNEQFF

abundance: few
len: 13
v_gene: TRBV10-3
d_gene: -
j_gene: TRBJ1-2
CDR3nt: TGTGCCATCATGGGAGGGGTGGACTATGGCTACACCTTC
CDR3aa: CAIMGGVDYGYTF

abundance: -
len: 14
v_gene: TRBV19
d_gene: TRBD1
j_gene: TRBJ2-7
CDR3nt: TGTGCCAGTAGTGCCCGGGACAGACCCTACGAGCAGTACTTC
CDR3aa: CASSARDRPYEQYF

abundance: -
len: 16
v_gene: TRBV4-2
d_gene: -
j_gene: TRBJ2-6
CDR3nt: TGTGCCAGCAGCCAAGACTCCGGGGCTGGGGCCAACGTCCTGACTTTC
CDR3aa: CASSQDSGAGANVLTF

abundance: -
len: 15
v_gene: TRBV6-5
d_gene: TRBD2
j_gene: TRBJ2-7
CDR3nt: TGTGCCAGCAGTTACGTCGCGGGAGGGCCGCGGGAGCAGTACTTC
CDR3aa: CASSYVAGGPREQYF

abundance: -
len: 20
v_gene: TRBV27
d_gene: TRBD1
j_gene: TRBJ1-6
CDR3nt: TGTGCCAGCAGTTTATCCGCGCCAGGGGGCGGATTCTCCTATAATTCACCCCTCCACTTT
CDR3aa: CASSLSAPGGGFSYNSPLHF

abundance: -
len: 13
v_gene: TRBV5-4
d_gene: -
j_gene: TRBJ2-1
CDR3nt: TGTGCCAGCAGCTTGCCCGACCGGAATGAGCAGTTCTTC
CDR3aa: CASSLPDRNEQFF

abundance: -
len: 14
v_gene: TRBV19
d_gene: -
j_gene: TRBJ2-4
CDR3nt: TGTGCCAGTAGTCCAGGTCTAGCCAAAAACATTCAGTACTTC
CDR3aa: CASSPGLAKNIQYF

abundance: -
len: 15
v_gene: TRBV7-2
d_gene: TRBD1
j_gene: TRBJ2-7
CDR3nt: TGTGCCAGCAGCTTCGCGACAGGGAATGCCTACGAGCAGTACTTC
CDR3aa: CASSFATGNAYEQYF

abundance: -
len: 13
v_gene: TRBV4-1
d_gene: -
j_gene: TRBJ1-2
CDR3nt: TGCGCCAGCAGCCAAGTGGTAGGGGACGGCTACACCTTC
CDR3aa: CASSQVVGDGYTF

abundance: -
len: 15
v_gene: TRBV11-3
d_gene: -
j_gene: TRBJ1-4
CDR3nt: TGTGCCAGCAGCTCCCTCCAGGGAAACAATGAAAAACTGTTTTTT
CDR3aa: CASSSLQGNNEKLFF

abundance: -
len: 16
v_gene: TRBV4-2
d_gene: -
j_gene: TRBJ2-7
CDR3nt: TGTGCCAGCAGCCAAGCCTCGTGGCGGGGCTCCTACGAGCAGTACTTC
CDR3aa: CASSQASWRGSYEQYF

abundance: -
len: 14
v_gene: TRBV4-1
d_gene: -
j_gene: TRBJ2-7
CDR3nt: TGCGCCAGCAGCCGCAACTTACCTTCCTACGAGCAGTACTTC
CDR3aa: CASSRNLPSYEQYF

abundance: -
len: 16
v_gene: TRBV5-1
d_gene: TRBD1
j_gene: TRBJ2-2
CDR3nt: TGCGCCAGCCTCTCCCCAACAGGGGAGAACACCGGGGAGCTGTTTTTT
CDR3aa: CASLSPTGENTGELFF

abundance: -
len: 15
v_gene: TRBV5-1
d_gene: TRBD2
j_gene: TRBJ2-3
CDR3nt: TGCGCCAGCAGCTCGGGACTAGGCGGCAAAGATACGCAGTATTTT
CDR3aa: CASSSGLGGKDTQYF

abundance: -
len: 14
v_gene: TRBV18
d_gene: TRBD1
j_gene: TRBJ2-7
CDR3nt: TGTGCCAGCTCCCCCGGGACAGGTCTCCGCGAGCAGTACTTC
CDR3aa: CASSPGTGLREQYF

abundance: -
len: 13
v_gene: TRBV12-3/TRBV12-4
d_gene: -
j_gene: TRBJ1-2
CDR3nt: TGTGCCAGCAGGGCCGTTGGGGTTGATGGCTACACCTTC
CDR3aa: CASRAVGVDGYTF

abundance: -
len: 15
v_gene: TRBV28
d_gene: -
j_gene: TRBJ2-7
CDR3nt: TGTGCCAGCAGTCGCGGTTGGGGAGACTCCTACGAGCAGTACTTC
CDR3aa: CASSRGWGDSYEQYF

abundance: -
len: 14
v_gene: TRBV10-1
d_gene: -
j_gene: TRBJ2-7
CDR3nt: TGCGCCAGCGGGACACCCGACCCCTCCTACGAGCAGTACTTC
CDR3aa: CASGTPDPSYEQYF

abundance: -
len: 13
v_gene: TRBV6-5
d_gene: -
j_gene: TRBJ1-1
CDR3nt: TGTGCCAGCAGGGGCACAGGGAACACTGAAGCTTTCTTT
CDR3aa: CASRGTGNTEAFF

abundance: once
len: 16
v_gene: TRBV4-3
d_gene: -
j_gene: TRBJ2-3
CDR3nt: TGCGCCAGCAGCCAAGATTTCGGGGGCAGCACAGATACGCAGTATTTT
CDR3aa: CASSQDFGGSTDTQYF

abundance: -
len: 11
v_gene: TRBV10-3
d_gene: -
j_gene: TRBJ2-3
CDR3nt: TGTGCCATCGAACAGGGAGATACGCAGTATTTT
CDR3aa: CAIEQGDTQYF

abundance: -
len: 14
v_gene: TRBV6-5
d_gene: -
j_gene: TRBJ1-4
CDR3nt: TGTGCCAGCAGAAAAAGGCGGAGTAATGAAAAACTGTTTTTT
CDR3aa: CASRKRRSNEKLFF

abundance: -
len: 17
v_gene: TRBV5-4
d_gene: -
j_gene: TRBJ2-4
CDR3nt: TGTGCCAGCAGCTCGCAAATGGGGGGGCTAGCCAAAAACATTCAGTACTTC
CDR3aa: CASSSQMGGLAKNIQYF

abundance: -
len: 17
v_gene: TRBV6-2/TRBV6-3
d_gene: TRBD2
j_gene: TRBJ2-5
CDR3nt: TGTGCCAGCAGCCGACTAGCGGGAGGGCTACCAAGGGAGACCCAGTACTTC
CDR3aa: CASSRLAGGLPRETQYF

abundance: -
len: 15
v_gene: TRBV5-5
d_gene: -
j_gene: TRBJ2-7
CDR3nt: TGTGCCAGCAGCTTTTCGGCTGCCCTCTCCTACGAGCAGTACTTC
CDR3aa: CASSFSAALSYEQYF

abundance: -
len: 15
v_gene: TRBV11-2
d_gene: -
j_gene: TRBJ1-1
CDR3nt: TGTGCCAGCAGCTCTAATACAGGGTTGAACACTGAAGCTTTCTTT
CDR3aa: CASSSNTGLNTEAFF

abundance: -
len: 13
v_gene: TRBV15
d_gene: -
j_gene: TRBJ1-5
CDR3nt: TGTGCCACCAGCATTGCCCGAAATCAGCCCCAGCATTTT
CDR3aa: CATSIARNQPQHF

abundance: -
len: 14
v_gene: TRBV5-1
d_gene: TRBD1
j_gene: TRBJ1-2
CDR3nt: TGCGCCAGCAGCTCCGGGACAGGGGACGTCGGCTACACCTTC
CDR3aa: CASSSGTGDVGYTF

abundance: -
len: 15
v_gene: TRBV19
d_gene: -
j_gene: TRBJ2-2
CDR3nt: TGTGCCAGTACCCCCGGGACTCCGAACACCGGGGAGCTGTTTTTT
CDR3aa: CASTPGTPNTGELFF

abundance: -
len: 16
v_gene: TRBV6-5
d_gene: -
j_gene: TRBJ2-5
CDR3nt: TGTGCCAGCAGTTTTCGGGTGAGACAGAGTGAACAGACCCAGTACTTC
CDR3aa: CASSFRVRQSEQTQYF

abundance: -
len: 14
v_gene: TRBV9
d_gene: -
j_gene: TRBJ1-1
CDR3nt: TGTGCCAGCAGTCGTAGTGGACTGAACACTGAAGCTTTCTTT
CDR3aa: CASSRSGLNTEAFF

abundance: -
len: 11
v_gene: TRBV20-1
d_gene: -
j_gene: TRBJ2-1
CDR3nt: TGTGGGACCCGCTTGATAGAGGAGCAGTTCTTC
CDR3aa: CGTRLIEEQFF

abundance: -
len: 13
v_gene: TRBV19
d_gene: TRBD1
j_gene: TRBJ2-1
CDR3nt: TGTGCCACTAGACAGGGGGCGGGAAATGAGCAGTTCTTC
CDR3aa: CATRQGAGNEQFF

abundance: -
len: 15
v_gene: TRBV9
d_gene: TRBD2
j_gene: TRBJ2-5
CDR3nt: TGTGCCAGCAGCGCCGGGGGGTATCGCCAAGAGACCCAGTACTTC
CDR3aa: CASSAGGYRQETQYF

abundance: -
len: 14
v_gene: TRBV5-4
d_gene: -
j_gene: TRBJ1-1
CDR3nt: TGTGCCAGCAGCTTTAGGGATGTTCACACTGAAGCTTTCTTT
CDR3aa: CASSFRDVHTEAFF

abundance: -
len: 14
v_gene: TRBV19
d_gene: -
j_gene: TRBJ1-2
CDR3nt: TGTGCCAGTAGGGACAGTGGAACATTCGGAGGCTACACCTTC
CDR3aa: CASRDSGTFGGYTF

abundance: once
len: 14
v_gene: TRBV6-4
d_gene: -
j_gene: TRBJ2-3
CDR3nt: TGTGCCAGCAGTGAATCAGGGGCAGAAGATACGCAGTATTTT
CDR3aa: CASSESGAEDTQYF

abundance: -
len: 13
v_gene: TRBV25-1
d_gene: TRBD2
j_gene: TRBJ2-3
CDR3nt: TGTGCCAGCAGCACCGGGAGGACAGATACGCAGTATTTT
CDR3aa: CASSTGRTDTQYF

abundance: once
len: 15
v_gene: TRBV5-1
d_gene: -
j_gene: TRBJ2-1
CDR3nt: TGCGCCAGCAGCTTGGACGGACTCTCCTACAATGAGCAGTTCTTC
CDR3aa: CASSLDGLSYNEQFF

abundance: once
len: 15
v_gene: TRBV11-1
d_gene: -
j_gene: TRBJ1-4
CDR3nt: TGTGCCAGCAGCTTAGGTGTCCGGCCGGACGAAAAACTGTTTTTT
CDR3aa: CASSLGVRPDEKLFF

abundance: -
len: 14
v_gene: TRBV7-9
d_gene: -
j_gene: TRBJ1-4
CDR3nt: TGTGCCAGCAGAAGGGGGGGAAGTAATGAAAAACTGTTTTTT
CDR3aa: CASRRGGSNEKLFF

abundance: once
len: 14
v_gene: TRBV5-1
d_gene: -
j_gene: TRBJ1-2
CDR3nt: TGCGCCAGCAGCTTGGGAGACACCAACTATGGCTACACCTTC
CDR3aa: CASSLGDTNYGYTF

abundance: once
len: 17
v_gene: TRBV9
d_gene: TRBD2
j_gene: TRBJ2-5
CDR3nt: TGTGCCAGCAGCGTAGGATCTAGCGGGGGCCTCCAAGAGACCCAGTACTTC
CDR3aa: CASSVGSSGGLQETQYF

abundance: -
len: 14
v_gene: TRBV3-1/TRBV3-2
d_gene: -
j_gene: TRBJ2-1
CDR3nt: TGTGCCAGCAGCCAGCCAGGGGCATTAAATGAGCAGTTCTTC
CDR3aa: CASSQPGALNEQFF

abundance: few
len: 14
v_gene: TRBV25-1
d_gene: TRBD2
j_gene: TRBJ2-1
CDR3nt: TGTGCCAGCGGCCTCCCCGGGAGGAGGAATGAGCAGTTCTTC
CDR3aa: CASGLPGRRNEQFF

abundance: -
len: 14
v_gene: TRBV10-2
d_gene: -
j_gene: TRBJ2-1
CDR3nt: TGCGCCAGCAGTGAAAGCGGAGTCTACAATGAGCAGTTCTTC
CDR3aa: CASSESGVYNEQFF

abundance: -
len: 12
v_gene: TRBV7-9
d_gene: -
j_gene: TRBJ1-2
CDR3nt: TGTGCCAGCAGCGCACAAAACTATGGCTACACCTTC
CDR3aa: CASSAQNYGYTF

abundance: -
len: 15
v_gene: TRBV24-1
d_gene: TRBD1
j_gene: TRBJ2-5
CDR3nt: TGTGCCACCAGTGAACGGACAGGTCCGCAAGAGACCCAGTACTTC
CDR3aa: CATSERTGPQETQYF

abundance: -
len: 14
v_gene: TRBV7-9
d_gene: -
j_gene: TRBJ2-3
CDR3nt: TGTGCCAGCAGCCACGATGACAGGACAGATACGCAGTATTTT
CDR3aa: CASSHDDRTDTQYF

abundance: -
len: 14
v_gene: TRBV10-3
d_gene: TRBD1
j_gene: TRBJ1-3
CDR3nt: TGTGCCATCAGGGCGGACAGGAGTGGAAACACCATATATTTT
CDR3aa: CAIRADRSGNTIYF